A selection of T cell receptor beta chains follows, all from one sample in a study of T-cell memory formation after mild COVID-19. TCRdb itself ran the 5' RACE reads through MiXCR, one entry per CDR3 protein. This repertoire shows under 700,000 distinct CDR3 sequences, roughly 20% found once; its top ten account for under 15%. Sequences were obtained from PBMCs or a T cell subset sorted from them (not recorded which). These receptors originate from an adult woman who had mild COVID-19 (a few samples of this study predate the infection). Cell type and time point are not known. Each CDR3 is given with its conserved first and last residue. D genes are given only for firm matches. Size values are once, few and many counts, or a class for expanded clones, and some rows have none.

clone_size: NA; v_call: TRBV7-6; j_call: TRBJ2-3; d_call: TRBD2; cdr3_nt: TGTGCCAGCAGCTCAGCGGGAGGGCTCGATACGCAGTATTTT; cdr3_aa: CASSSAGGLDTQYF
clone_size: NA; v_call: TRBV6-1; j_call: TRBJ2-5; d_call: NA; cdr3_nt: TGTGCCAGCATGGTCGGGCGGCCACTTCAAGAGACCCAGTACTTC; cdr3_aa: CASMVGRPLQETQYF
clone_size: few; v_call: TRBV20-1; j_call: TRBJ1-1; d_call: TRBD1; cdr3_nt: TGCAGTGCTAGAGAGCCCCTACAGGGGGCGGGTGCTTTCTTT; cdr3_aa: CSAREPLQGAGAFF
clone_size: few; v_call: TRBV29-1; j_call: TRBJ1-2; d_call: TRBD1; cdr3_nt: TGCAGCGTTGAACGGGACAGGGTCGCCTTGGGGTATGGCTACACCTTC; cdr3_aa: CSVERDRVALGYGYTF
clone_size: NA; v_call: TRBV5-1; j_call: TRBJ1-2; d_call: NA; cdr3_nt: TGCGCCAGCAGACCGGACAGTAACTATGGCTACACCTTC; cdr3_aa: CASRPDSNYGYTF
clone_size: few; v_call: TRBV9; j_call: TRBJ1-1; d_call: TRBD1; cdr3_nt: TGTGCCAGCAGCGTAGTCGGACAGGGGAACACTGAAGCTTTCTTT; cdr3_aa: CASSVVGQGNTEAFF
clone_size: NA; v_call: TRBV5-1; j_call: TRBJ1-2; d_call: NA; cdr3_nt: TGCGCCAGCAGCTTGGTGGGGACCCTTAACTATGGCTACACCTTC; cdr3_aa: CASSLVGTLNYGYTF
clone_size: NA; v_call: TRBV5-4; j_call: TRBJ2-7; d_call: NA; cdr3_nt: TGTGCCAGCAGCTTTGGGGGACAAGGCTCCTACGAGCAGTACTTC; cdr3_aa: CASSFGGQGSYEQYF
clone_size: NA; v_call: TRBV6-1; j_call: TRBJ1-1; d_call: NA; cdr3_nt: TGTGCCAGCAGTGAAGAAACACTAAACACTGAAGCTTTCTTT; cdr3_aa: CASSEETLNTEAFF
clone_size: few; v_call: TRBV7-9; j_call: TRBJ2-1; d_call: TRBD1; cdr3_nt: TGTGCCAGCGGACAGGAGTTCTACAATGAGCAGTTCTTC; cdr3_aa: CASGQEFYNEQFF
clone_size: many; v_call: TRBV11-2; j_call: TRBJ2-1; d_call: NA; cdr3_nt: TGTGCCAGCAGCCCACGGGCCTTACGTTTCTCCTACAATGAGCAGTTCTTC; cdr3_aa: CASSPRALRFSYNEQFF
clone_size: NA; v_call: TRBV15; j_call: TRBJ2-1; d_call: TRBD2; cdr3_nt: TGTGCCACCAGCGGCGGGTTAGCGGGATTTAGCTCCTACAATGAGCAGTTCTTC; cdr3_aa: CATSGGLAGFSSYNEQFF
clone_size: NA; v_call: TRBV5-1; j_call: TRBJ2-7; d_call: NA; cdr3_nt: TGCGCCAGTCAAAGTCCGACTCACAAATACGAGCAGTACTTC; cdr3_aa: CASQSPTHKYEQYF
clone_size: few; v_call: TRBV9; j_call: TRBJ2-1; d_call: TRBD2; cdr3_nt: TGTGCCAGCAGCGCCGGGGGGGCCTCCTACAATGAGCAGTTCTTC; cdr3_aa: CASSAGGASYNEQFF
clone_size: NA; v_call: TRBV5-1; j_call: TRBJ2-5; d_call: TRBD1; cdr3_nt: TGCGCCAGCAGCTTGGACGGGACAGACGAGACCCAGTACTTC; cdr3_aa: CASSLDGTDETQYF
clone_size: NA; v_call: TRBV28; j_call: TRBJ2-7; d_call: TRBD2; cdr3_nt: TGTGCCAGCAGTTCTCAGAGGAGCGGGATTCTCTACGAGCAGTACTTC; cdr3_aa: CASSSQRSGILYEQYF
clone_size: NA; v_call: TRBV12-3/TRBV12-4; j_call: TRBJ2-7; d_call: TRBD1; cdr3_nt: TGTGCCAGCAATCAGGGGGCTGGACGCTACGAGCAGTACTTC; cdr3_aa: CASNQGAGRYEQYF